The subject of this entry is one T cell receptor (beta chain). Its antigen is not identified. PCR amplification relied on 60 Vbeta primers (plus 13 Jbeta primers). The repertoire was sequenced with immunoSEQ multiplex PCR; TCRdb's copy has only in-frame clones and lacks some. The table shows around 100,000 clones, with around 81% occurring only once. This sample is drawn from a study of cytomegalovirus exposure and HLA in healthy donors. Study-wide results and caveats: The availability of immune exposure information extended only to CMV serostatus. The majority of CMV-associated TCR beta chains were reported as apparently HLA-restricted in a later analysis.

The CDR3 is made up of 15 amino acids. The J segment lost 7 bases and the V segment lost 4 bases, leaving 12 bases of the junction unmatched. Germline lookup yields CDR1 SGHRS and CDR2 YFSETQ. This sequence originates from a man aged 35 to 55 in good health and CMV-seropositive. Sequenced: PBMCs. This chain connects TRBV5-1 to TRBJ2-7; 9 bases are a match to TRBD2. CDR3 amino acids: CASSPYSGSTQEQYF. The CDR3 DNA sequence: TGCGCCAGCAGCCCTTATAGCGGGAGCACGCAAGAGCAGTACTTC. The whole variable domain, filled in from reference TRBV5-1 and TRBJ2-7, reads KAGVTQTPRYLIKTRGQQVTLSCSPISGHRSVSWYQQTPGQGLQFLFEYFSETQRNKGNFPGRFSGRQFSNSRSEMNVSTLELGDSALYLCASSPYSGSTQEQYFGPGTRLTVT.